Each of the 20 T cell receptor beta chains below was sequenced from the same sample in a study of Ad26.COV2.S vaccination and SARS-CoV-2 variants. Treatment noted: roughly 18 received Ad26.COV2.S at low or high dose, single or two shots; 5 received placebo; per-sample allocation not given. Day 63 following the first vaccine or placebo injection was when the samples were taken. The protocol was immunoSEQ multiplex PCR, while the TCRdb copy is restricted to in-frame clones and leaves out a portion. Of hundreds of thousands of clones in the sample, less than 90% were seen once. The material was peripheral blood, obtained in a trial of Ad26.COV2.S vaccine versus placebo. The receptors originated from a person between 18 and 65 years old who received the Ad26.COV2.S COVID-19 vaccine or a placebo.

The chain employs TRBV2 and TRBJ1-1, with unresolved D. The V end lost 4 bases, the J end lost 4 bases, and 7 bases lay between the germline ends. CDR3 length equals 12 residues. Germline assignment: CDR1 SNHLY and CDR2 FYNNEI. DNA for the CDR3: TGTGCCAGCAGTGTGGAAGGCACTGAAGCTTTCTTT. Translation: CASSVEGTEAFF.

J is TRBJ1-4 and V is TRBV19; D gene ambiguous. The CDR3 sequence is 17 residues long. Between the trimmed V and J ends, which lost 6 bases and 0 bases, there was a span of 17 bases. The germline gives CDR1 LNHDA, CDR2 SQIVND (reference sequence). This CDR3 is CASSLAGRRATNEKLFF. The CDR3 DNA reads TGTGCCAGTAGCTTGGCTGGACGGCGTGCAACTAATGAAAAACTGTTTTTT.

The chain links TRBV3-1 (or the pseudogene TRBV3-2) to TRBJ1-1; D not resolved. This CDR3 comprises 13 residues. V lost 1 base, J lost 8 bases, and 11 bases lay in between. CDR1 is LGHDT and CDR2 is YNNKEL in the germline V gene (reference sequence). CDR3 sequence: CASSQVTVSEAFF. In DNA, the CDR3 is TGTGCCAGCAGCCAAGTAACAGTTTCAGAAGCTTTCTTT.

The V call is TRBV14, the J call TRBJ2-2; tentatively, D is TRBD1 or TRBD2 (5 bases each). V was clipped by 3 bases and J by 4 bases, with 6 bases between them. The germline gives CDR1 SGHDN, CDR2 FVKESK. CDR3 length: 13 amino acids. CDR3 in amino acids: CASSQGVTGELFF. CDR3 nucleotide sequence: TGTGCCAGCAGCCAGGGGGTCACCGGGGAGCTGTTTTTT.

The chain has TRBV6-2 or TRBV6-3 and TRBJ1-6; D not resolved. Germline assignment: CDR1 MNHEY and CDR2 SVGEGT. V lost 2 bases and J 6 bases, leaving 5 bases between the germline ends. This CDR3 comprises 13 residues. This chain's CDR3 is CASSYEVNSPLHF. CDR3 coding DNA: TGTGCCAGCAGTTACGAGGTTAATTCACCCCTCCACTTT.

This clone was seen a handful of times. This rearrangement joins TRBV6-4 to TRBJ1-2; D remains ambiguous. Germline V CDR1 and CDR2: MRHNA, SNTAGT. V was shortened by 4 bases and J by 0 bases, with 15 bases between the two germline ends. CDR3 length: 16 amino acids. The CDR3 DNA is TGTGCCAGCAGTGCCCCCCGGCAGCTAACTAACTATGGCTACACCTTC. Translated: CASSAPRQLTNYGYTF.

The chain carries TRBV5-1 and TRBJ2-1; weak D call: TRBD2 (6 bases). Trimming removed 4 bases at V and 9 bases at J, with 14 bases between. This CDR3 is 13 amino acids long. Looked up from germline, CDR1 is SGHRS and CDR2 is YFSETQ. Here the CDR3 DNA reads TGCGCCAGCAGCACCGCACTAGCTACTGAGCAGTTCTTC. It translates to CASSTALATEQFF.

The chain employs TRBV7-9 and TRBJ2-2; 8 nucleotides align to TRBD2. Germline-derived CDR1 and CDR2 are SEHNR and FQNEAQ (reference sequence). The CDR3 consists of 17 residues. The trim removed 5 bases at V and 3 bases at J, leaving 11 bases unmatched. The CDR3 region has the DNA TGTGCCAGCAGCCGAAAAAGCGGGGGAAGGGACACCGGGGAGCTGTTTTTT. Its protein product is CASSRKSGGRDTGELFF.

The CDR3 nucleotides are TGTGCCACCAGTGATTCGACAGCGGACGGGCTTAGGGAGCTGTTTTTT. This codes for CATSDSTADGLRELFF. The chain links TRBV24-1 to TRBJ2-2, with D perhaps TRBD1 or TRBD2 (5 bases each). Per the germline V gene, CDR1 is KGHDR and CDR2 is SFDVKD. Trimming took 2 bases from V and 9 from J, leaving 18 bases between them. The CDR3 covers 16 residues.

The chain is built from TRBV13 and TRBJ2-1, with D possibly being TRBD2 (6 bases). CDR3 length: 15 amino acids. Germline-derived CDR1 and CDR2 are PRHDT and FYEKMQ (reference sequence). V lost 0 bases, J lost 8 bases, and 14 bases lay in between. The CDR3 nucleotides are TGTGCCAGCAGCTTAGGGAGGGAGTGGAGGGATGAGCAGTTCTTC. Its protein is CASSLGREWRDEQFF.

The chain employs TRBV10-3 and TRBJ1-6, with TRBD1 identical over 7 bases. Germline CDR1 is ENHRY and CDR2 is SYGVKD. After removal of 5 bases from V and 6 bases from J, the junction contained 10 bases not matched to a gene. This CDR3 contains 16 residues. The CDR3 nucleotides read TGTGCCATCAGTAATACCTGGGGACAGATTAATTCACCCCTCCACTTT. Amino acids: CAISNTWGQINSPLHF.

The chain joins TRBV12-3 or TRBV12-4 to TRBJ1-6; D not resolved. The CDR3 contains 13 residues. Trimming took off 8 bases at V and 3 bases at J, with 8 bases between the two ends. As DNA, the CDR3 is TGTGCCAGCCGTGGGGACTATAATTCACCCCTCCACTTT. It translates to CASRGDYNSPLHF.

The rearrangement links TRBV27 to TRBJ2-5; D remains ambiguous. The germline V gene encodes CDR1 MNHEY and CDR2 SMNVEV (reference sequence). The CDR3 is 16 amino acids. V was shortened by 2 bases and J by 5 bases, with 18 bases between the two germline ends. In DNA form, the CDR3 reads TGTGCCAGCAGTTTAAGTCCGACCCGAGTCGGGGAGACCCAGTACTTC. It yields the protein CASSLSPTRVGETQYF.

The chain has TRBV18 and TRBJ2-6; possibly TRBD1 or TRBD2 for D (5 bases each). Germline CDR1 reads KGHSH; CDR2 reads LQKENI. The V end was cut by 3 bases, the J end by 0 bases, with 12 bases between. The CDR3 is 17 residues long. The CDR3 reads CASSPTGTSSGANVLTF. CDR3 DNA: TGTGCCAGCTCACCGACCGGGACGAGCTCTGGGGCCAACGTCCTGACTTTC.

The chain has TRBV7-2 and TRBJ2-3; no firm D call. CDR3 length: 13 amino acids. V was shortened by 5 bases and J by 8 bases, with 14 bases between the two germline ends. Germline V gene data show CDR1 as SGHTA and CDR2 as FQGNSA. CDR3 DNA sequence: TGTGCCAGCAGCCGTGAGGTCTTAGGTACGCAGTATTTT. Residues: CASSREVLGTQYF. The complete variable domain, with remaining parts taken from reference TRBV7-2 and TRBJ2-3, reads GAGVSQSPSNKVTEKGKDVELRCDPISGHTALYWYRQSLGQGLEFLIYFQGNSAPDKSGLPSDRFSAERTGGSVSTLTIQRTQQEDSAVYLCASSREVLGTQYFGPGTRLTVL.

This sequence joins TRBV3-1 (or the pseudogene TRBV3-2) and TRBJ1-6; D is uncertain. There are 14 residues in the CDR3. The germline gives CDR1 LGHDT, CDR2 YNNKEL (reference sequence). The V end was cut by 1 base, the J end by 3 bases, with 4 bases between. As DNA, the CDR3 is TGTGCCAGCAGCCAAGGAAGCTATAATTCACCCCTCCACTTT. It translates to CASSQGSYNSPLHF.

The J gene is TRBJ2-7, the V gene TRBV30; D may be TRBD2 (6 bases). CDR1 GTSNPN and CDR2 SVGIG come from the germline V gene (reference sequence). V lost 3 bases, J lost 0 bases, and 12 bases lay in between. The length of the CDR3 is 14 residues. The CDR3 protein is CAWRPRETSYEQYF. CDR3 DNA sequence: TGTGCCTGGAGACCTCGGGAGACCTCCTACGAGCAGTACTTC. The whole variable domain, filled in from reference TRBV30 and TRBJ2-7, reads SQTIHQWPATLVQPVGSPLSLECTVEGTSNPNLYWYRQAAGRGLQLLFYSVGIGQISSEVPQNLSASRPQDRQFILSSKKLLLSDSGFYLCAWRPRETSYEQYFGPGTRLTVT.

The chain links TRBV30 to TRBJ2-3; 11 nucleotides line up with TRBD2. There are 14 residues in the CDR3. Germline lookup yields CDR1 GTSNPN and CDR2 SVGIG (reference sequence). V lost 1 base, J lost 4 bases, and 1 base stayed unmatched. In nucleotides, the CDR3 is TGTGCCTGGAGTGCGGGACTAGCGGCAGATACGCAGTATTTT. Translation: CAWSAGLAADTQYF.

The V call is TRBV4-1, the J call TRBJ2-2, with TRBD2 as a possible D gene (5 bases). The CDR3 has 16 amino acids. Per the germline V gene, CDR1 is MGHRA and CDR2 is YSYEKL. V gave up 0 bases and J gave up 5 bases, with 13 bases separating them. The CDR3 sequence: CASSQDGVASTGELFF. The DNA of the CDR3 is TGCGCCAGCAGCCAAGACGGAGTAGCGAGTACCGGGGAGCTGTTTTTT.

This clone turned up a few times. The rearrangement uses TRBV6-2 or TRBV6-3 and TRBJ1-5; D is unresolved. Trimming took off 3 bases at V and 5 bases at J, with 11 bases between the two ends. The germline V gene encodes CDR1 MNHEY and CDR2 SVGEGT. The CDR3 consists of 14 residues. CDR3 sequence reads: CASSYGRADQPQHF. In DNA form, the CDR3 reads TGTGCCAGCAGTTATGGGAGGGCTGATCAGCCCCAGCATTTT.